This T cell receptor beta chain was recorded in a study of cytomegalovirus exposure and HLA in healthy donors. Study observations and caveats: According to the study, 150 to 200 TCR beta chains were cytomegalovirus-associated.

This clone was seen a few times. Its antigen is currently unknown. V lost 5 bases and J lost 10, with 17 bases in between. The V gene's germline CDR1 is GTSNPN and CDR2 SVGIG (reference sequence). The CDR3 covers 12 residues. 60 Vbeta and 13 Jbeta primers were used in PCR. Produced via immunoSEQ multiplex PCR; TCRdb's table is partial and in-frame only. The table lists 140,000 or so clones, 68% of them singletons, with more than 4% in the top ten. The receptor comes from a man aged 55-75 years in good health and CMV-seronegative. The material sequenced was PBMCs. The chain couples TRBV30 to TRBJ2-5; D is perhaps TRBD2 (5 bases). CDR3 DNA sequence: TGTGCCTGGGAGGGCGGGCGTGCCAACCAGTACTTC. Its translation is CAWEGGRANQYF.